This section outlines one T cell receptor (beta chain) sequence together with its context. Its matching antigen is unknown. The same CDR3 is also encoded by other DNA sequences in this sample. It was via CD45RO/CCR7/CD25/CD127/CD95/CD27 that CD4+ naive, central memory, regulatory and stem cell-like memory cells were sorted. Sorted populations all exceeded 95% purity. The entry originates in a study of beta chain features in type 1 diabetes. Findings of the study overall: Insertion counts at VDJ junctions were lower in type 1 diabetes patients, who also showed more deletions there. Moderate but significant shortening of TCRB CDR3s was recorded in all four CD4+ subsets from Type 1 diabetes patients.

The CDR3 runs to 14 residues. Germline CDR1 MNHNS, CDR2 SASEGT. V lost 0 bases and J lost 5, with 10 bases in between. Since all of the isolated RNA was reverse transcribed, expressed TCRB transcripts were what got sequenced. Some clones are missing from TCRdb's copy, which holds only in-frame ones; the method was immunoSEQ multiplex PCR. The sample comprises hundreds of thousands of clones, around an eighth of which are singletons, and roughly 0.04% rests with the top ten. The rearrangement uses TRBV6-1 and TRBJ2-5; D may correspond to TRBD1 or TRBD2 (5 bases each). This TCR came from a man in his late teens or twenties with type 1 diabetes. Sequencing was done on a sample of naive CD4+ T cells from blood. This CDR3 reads CASSEAGGRETQYF. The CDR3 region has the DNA TGTGCCAGCAGTGAAGCTGGGGGTAGGGAGACCCAGTACTTC.